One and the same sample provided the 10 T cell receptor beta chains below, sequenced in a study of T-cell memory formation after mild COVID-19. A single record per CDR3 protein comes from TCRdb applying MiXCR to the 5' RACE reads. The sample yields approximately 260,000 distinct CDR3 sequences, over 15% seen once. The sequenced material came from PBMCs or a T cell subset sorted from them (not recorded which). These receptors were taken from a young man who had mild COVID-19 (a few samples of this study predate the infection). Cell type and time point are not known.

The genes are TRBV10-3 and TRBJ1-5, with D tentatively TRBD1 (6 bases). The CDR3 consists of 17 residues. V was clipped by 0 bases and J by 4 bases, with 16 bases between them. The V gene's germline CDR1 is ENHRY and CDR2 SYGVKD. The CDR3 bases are TGTGCCATCAGTGAGTCTCCGACAGGTTCTCCGAATCAGCCCCAGCATTTT. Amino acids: CAISESPTGSPNQPQHF.

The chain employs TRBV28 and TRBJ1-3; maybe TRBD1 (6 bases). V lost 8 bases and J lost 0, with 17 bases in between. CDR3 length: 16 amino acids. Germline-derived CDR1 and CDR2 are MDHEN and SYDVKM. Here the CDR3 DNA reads TGTGCCAGCGTGGGAGCACAGGGAACCTCTGGAAACACCATATATTTT. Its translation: CASVGAQGTSGNTIYF.

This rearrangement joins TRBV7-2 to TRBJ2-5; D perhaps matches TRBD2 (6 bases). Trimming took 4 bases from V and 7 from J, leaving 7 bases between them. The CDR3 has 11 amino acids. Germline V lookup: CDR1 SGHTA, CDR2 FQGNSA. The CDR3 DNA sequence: TGTGCCAGCAGCTCGGAGGGGACCCAGTACTTC. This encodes CASSSEGTQYF.

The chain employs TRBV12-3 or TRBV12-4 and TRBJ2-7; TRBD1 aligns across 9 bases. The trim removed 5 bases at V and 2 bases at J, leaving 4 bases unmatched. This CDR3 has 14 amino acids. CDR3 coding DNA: TGTGCCAGCAGTACCCGGGACAGGGCCTACGAGCAGTACGTC. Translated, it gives CASSTRDRAYEQYV.

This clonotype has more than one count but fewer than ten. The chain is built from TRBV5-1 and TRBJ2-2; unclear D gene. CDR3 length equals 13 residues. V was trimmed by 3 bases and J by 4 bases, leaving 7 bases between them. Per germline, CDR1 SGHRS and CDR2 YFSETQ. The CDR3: CASSSRSTGELFF. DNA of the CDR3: TGCGCCAGCAGCTCAAGATCCACCGGGGAGCTGTTTTTT.

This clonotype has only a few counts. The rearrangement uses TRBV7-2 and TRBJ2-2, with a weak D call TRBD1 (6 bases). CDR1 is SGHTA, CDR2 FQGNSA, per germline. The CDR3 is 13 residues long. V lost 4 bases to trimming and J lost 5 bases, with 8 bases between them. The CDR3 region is CASSSDRTGELFF. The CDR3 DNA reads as TGTGCCAGCAGCTCCGACAGGACCGGGGAGCTGTTTTTT.

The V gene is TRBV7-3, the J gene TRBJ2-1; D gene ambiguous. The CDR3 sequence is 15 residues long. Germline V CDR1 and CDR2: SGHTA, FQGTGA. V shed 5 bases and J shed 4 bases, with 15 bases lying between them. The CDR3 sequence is CASSPKGPDYNEQFF. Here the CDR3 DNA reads TGTGCCAGCAGCCCAAAGGGTCCCGATTACAATGAGCAGTTCTTC. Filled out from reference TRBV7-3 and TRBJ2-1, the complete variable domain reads GAGVSQTPSNKVTEKGKYVELRCDPISGHTALYWYRQSLGQGPEFLIYFQGTGAADDSGLPNDRFFAVRPEGSVSTLKIQRTERGDSAVYLCASSPKGPDYNEQFFGPGTRLTVL.

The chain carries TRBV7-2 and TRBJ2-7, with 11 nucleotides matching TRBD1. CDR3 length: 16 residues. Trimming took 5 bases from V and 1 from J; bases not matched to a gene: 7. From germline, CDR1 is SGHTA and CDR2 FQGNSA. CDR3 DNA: TGTGCCAGCAGCCTGAGGACAGGGGGCTTTTCCTACGAGCAGTACTTC. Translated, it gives CASSLRTGGFSYEQYF.

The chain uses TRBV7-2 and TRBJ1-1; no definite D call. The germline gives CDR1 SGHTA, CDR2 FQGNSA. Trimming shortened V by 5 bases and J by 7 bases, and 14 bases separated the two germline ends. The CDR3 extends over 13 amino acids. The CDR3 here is CASSPRTAVEAFF. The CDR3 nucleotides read TGTGCCAGCAGCCCACGTACAGCCGTTGAAGCTTTCTTT.

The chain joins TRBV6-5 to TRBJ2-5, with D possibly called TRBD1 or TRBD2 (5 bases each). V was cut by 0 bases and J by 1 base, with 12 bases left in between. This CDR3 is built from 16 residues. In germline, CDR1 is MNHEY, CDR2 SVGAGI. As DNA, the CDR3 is TGTGCCAGCAGTTACTCTCACGGGACGGTCCAAGAGACCCAGTACTTC. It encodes CASSYSHGTVQETQYF.